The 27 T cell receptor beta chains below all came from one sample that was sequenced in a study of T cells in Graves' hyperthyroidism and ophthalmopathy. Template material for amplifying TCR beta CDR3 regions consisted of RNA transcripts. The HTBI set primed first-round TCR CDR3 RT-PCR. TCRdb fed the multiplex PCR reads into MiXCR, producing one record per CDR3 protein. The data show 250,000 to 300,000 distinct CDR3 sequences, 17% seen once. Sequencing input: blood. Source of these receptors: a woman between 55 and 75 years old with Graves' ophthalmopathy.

CDR3 sequence: CASSLSSGIEVAFF. The CDR3, as DNA: TGTGCCAGCAGTTTATCCTCGGGGATCGAGGTCGCTTTCTTT. This chain connects TRBV28 to TRBJ1-1; no clear D gene. The CDR3 covers 14 residues. V dropped 1 base and J dropped 11 bases, with 17 bases sitting between them. Germline-derived CDR1 and CDR2 are MDHEN and SYDVKM.

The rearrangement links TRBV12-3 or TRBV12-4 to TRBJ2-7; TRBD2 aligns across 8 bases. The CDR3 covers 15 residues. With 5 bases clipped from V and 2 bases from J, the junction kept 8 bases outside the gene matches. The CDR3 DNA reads TGTGCCAGCAGTCTTACTAGCGGCTTGACCTACGAGCAGTACTTC. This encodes CASSLTSGLTYEQYF.

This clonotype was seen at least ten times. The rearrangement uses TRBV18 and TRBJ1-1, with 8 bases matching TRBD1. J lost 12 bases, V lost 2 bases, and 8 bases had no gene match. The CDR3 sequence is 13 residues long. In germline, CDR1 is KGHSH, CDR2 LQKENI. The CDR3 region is CASSPFAGGWSFF. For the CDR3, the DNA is TGTGCCAGCTCACCATTCGCAGGGGGCTGGTCTTTCTTT.

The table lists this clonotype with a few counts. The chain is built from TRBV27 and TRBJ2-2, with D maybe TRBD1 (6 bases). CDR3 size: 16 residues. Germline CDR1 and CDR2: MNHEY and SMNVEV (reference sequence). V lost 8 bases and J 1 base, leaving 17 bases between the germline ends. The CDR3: CASVKLGGVNTGELFF. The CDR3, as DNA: TGTGCCAGCGTCAAATTAGGGGGAGTGAACACCGGGGAGCTGTTTTTT.

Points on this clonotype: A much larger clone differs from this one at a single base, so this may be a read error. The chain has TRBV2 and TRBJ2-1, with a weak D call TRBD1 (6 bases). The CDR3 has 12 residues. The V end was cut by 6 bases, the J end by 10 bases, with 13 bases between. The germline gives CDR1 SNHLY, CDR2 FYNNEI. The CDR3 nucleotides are TGTGCCAGCAGAGCAGGGGAGAACGAGCAGTTCTTC. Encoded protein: CASRAGENEQFF. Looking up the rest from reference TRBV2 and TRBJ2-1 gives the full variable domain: EPEVTQTPSHQVTQMGQEVILRCVPISNHLYFYWYRQILGQKVEFLVSFYNNEISEKSEIFDDQFSVERPDGSNFTLKIRSTKLEDSAMYFCASRAGENEQFFGPGTRLTVL.

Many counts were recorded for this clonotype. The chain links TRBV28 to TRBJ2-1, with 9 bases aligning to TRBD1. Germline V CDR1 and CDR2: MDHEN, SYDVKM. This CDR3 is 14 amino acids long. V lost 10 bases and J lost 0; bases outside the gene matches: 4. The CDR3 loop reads CATTTGGSYNEQFF. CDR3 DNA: TGTGCCACAACGACAGGGGGCTCCTACAATGAGCAGTTCTTC.

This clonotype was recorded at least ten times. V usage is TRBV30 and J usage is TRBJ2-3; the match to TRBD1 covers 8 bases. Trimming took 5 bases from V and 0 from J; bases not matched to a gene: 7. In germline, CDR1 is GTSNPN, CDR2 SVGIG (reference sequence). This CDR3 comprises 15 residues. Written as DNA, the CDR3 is TGTGCCTGGGGTGACAGGGGAAAAAGCACAGATACGCAGTATTTT. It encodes CAWGDRGKSTDTQYF.

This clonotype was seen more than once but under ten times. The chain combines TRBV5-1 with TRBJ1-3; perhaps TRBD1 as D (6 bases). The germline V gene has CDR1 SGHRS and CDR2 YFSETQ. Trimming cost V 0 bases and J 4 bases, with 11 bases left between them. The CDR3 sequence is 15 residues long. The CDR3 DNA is TGCGCCAGCAGCTTGGATTGGGGGCCCGGAAACACCATATATTTT. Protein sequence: CASSLDWGPGNTIYF.

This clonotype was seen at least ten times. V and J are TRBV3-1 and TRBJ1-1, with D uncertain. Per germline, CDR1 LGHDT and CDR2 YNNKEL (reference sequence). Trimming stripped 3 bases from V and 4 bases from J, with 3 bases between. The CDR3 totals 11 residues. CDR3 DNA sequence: TGTGCCAGCAGCCATACCACTGAAGCTTTCTTT. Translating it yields CASSHTTEAFF.

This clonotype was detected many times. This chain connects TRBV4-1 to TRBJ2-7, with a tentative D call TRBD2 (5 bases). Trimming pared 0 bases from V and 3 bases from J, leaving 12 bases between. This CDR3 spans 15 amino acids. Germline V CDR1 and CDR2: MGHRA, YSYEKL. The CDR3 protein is CASSQDRGRFYEQYF. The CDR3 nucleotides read TGCGCCAGCAGCCAAGATCGAGGGCGCTTCTACGAGCAGTACTTC.

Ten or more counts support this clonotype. In DNA, the CDR3 is TGTGCCAGCAGTTCGACCAAAAACAGGGGCGTGGAGACCCAGTACTTC. Translation: CASSSTKNRGVETQYF. The chain joins TRBV11-2 to TRBJ2-5, with 7 positions matching TRBD1. V trimming: 6 bases; J trimming: 5 bases; junction bases outside the gene matches: 15. This CDR3 has 16 residues. Germline V gene lookup returns CDR1 SGHAT and CDR2 FQNNGV.

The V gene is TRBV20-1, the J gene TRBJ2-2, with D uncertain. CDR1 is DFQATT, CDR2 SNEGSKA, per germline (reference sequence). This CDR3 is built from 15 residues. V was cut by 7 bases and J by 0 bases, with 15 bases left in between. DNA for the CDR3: TGCAGTGTCCCGGATTTCGGTTCGAACACCGGGGAGCTGTTTTTT. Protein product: CSVPDFGSNTGELFF.

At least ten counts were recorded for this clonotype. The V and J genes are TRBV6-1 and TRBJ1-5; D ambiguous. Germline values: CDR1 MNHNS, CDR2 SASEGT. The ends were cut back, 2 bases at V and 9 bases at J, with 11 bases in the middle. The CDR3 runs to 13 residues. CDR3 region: CASSEYMAGPQHF. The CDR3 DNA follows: TGTGCCAGCAGTGAATACATGGCGGGGCCCCAGCATTTT.

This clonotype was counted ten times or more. CDR3 nucleotides: TGTGCCAGCAGCCCCTCAGGCATCGATCAGCCCCAGCATTTT. Translating it yields CASSPSGIDQPQHF. This rearrangement joins TRBV5-8 to TRBJ1-5; no reliable D call. The germline V gene has CDR1 SGHTS and CDR2 YDEGEE. The CDR3 extends over 14 amino acids. The V end lost 4 bases, the J end lost 5 bases, and 13 bases lay between the germline ends.

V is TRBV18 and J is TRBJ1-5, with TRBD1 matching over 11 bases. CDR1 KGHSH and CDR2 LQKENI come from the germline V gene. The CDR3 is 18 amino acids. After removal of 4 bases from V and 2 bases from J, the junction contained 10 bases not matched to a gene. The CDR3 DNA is TGTGCCAGCTCACTGTCCGGGACAGGGGGGACCGGCAATCAGCCCCAGCATTTT. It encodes CASSLSGTGGTGNQPQHF.

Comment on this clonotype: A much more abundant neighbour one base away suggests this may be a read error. CDR3 loop: CASGSAPGLHTDTQYF. The CDR3 DNA reads as TGTGCCAGCGGTTCCGCACCGGGACTACACACAGATACGCAGTATTTT. This chain connects TRBV12-3 or TRBV12-4 to TRBJ2-3; 7 nucleotides match TRBD2. Trimming at V came to 8 bases and at J to 2 bases, leaving 13 bases not matched to a gene. This CDR3 region has 16 residues.

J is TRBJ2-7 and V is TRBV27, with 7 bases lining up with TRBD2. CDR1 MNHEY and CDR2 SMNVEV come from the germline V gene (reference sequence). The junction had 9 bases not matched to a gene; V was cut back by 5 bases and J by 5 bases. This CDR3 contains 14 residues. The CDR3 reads CASSNRGGNDEQYF. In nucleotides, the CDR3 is TGTGCCAGCAGTAACCGCGGGGGTAACGACGAGCAGTACTTC.

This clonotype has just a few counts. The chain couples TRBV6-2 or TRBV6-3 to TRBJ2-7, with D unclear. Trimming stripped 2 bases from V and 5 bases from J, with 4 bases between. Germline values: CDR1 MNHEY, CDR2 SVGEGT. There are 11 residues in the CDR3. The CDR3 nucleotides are TGTGCCAGCAGTTACGGGGACGAGCAGTACTTC. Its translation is CASSYGDEQYF.

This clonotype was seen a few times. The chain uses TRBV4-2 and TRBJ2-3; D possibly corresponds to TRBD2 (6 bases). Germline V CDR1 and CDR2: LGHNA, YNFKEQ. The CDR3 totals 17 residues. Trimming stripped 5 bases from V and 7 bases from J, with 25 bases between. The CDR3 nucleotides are TGTGCCAGCAGCTCGCCGATCTCGAGGGGCGGGACTTATACGCAGTATTTT. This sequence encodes CASSSPISRGGTYTQYF.

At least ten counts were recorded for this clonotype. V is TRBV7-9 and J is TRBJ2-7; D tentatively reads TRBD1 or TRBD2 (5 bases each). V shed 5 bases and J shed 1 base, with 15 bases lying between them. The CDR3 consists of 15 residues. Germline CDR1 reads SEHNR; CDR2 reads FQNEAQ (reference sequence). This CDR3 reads CASSPNRGGSYEQYF. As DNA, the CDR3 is TGTGCCAGCAGCCCGAACCGTGGGGGTTCCTACGAGCAGTACTTC.

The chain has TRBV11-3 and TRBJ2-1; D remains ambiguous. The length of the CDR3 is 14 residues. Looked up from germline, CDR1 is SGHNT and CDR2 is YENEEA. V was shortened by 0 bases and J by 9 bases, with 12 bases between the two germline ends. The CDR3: CASSLDPPDTEQFF. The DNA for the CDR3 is TGTGCCAGCAGCTTAGACCCCCCTGATACTGAGCAGTTCTTC.

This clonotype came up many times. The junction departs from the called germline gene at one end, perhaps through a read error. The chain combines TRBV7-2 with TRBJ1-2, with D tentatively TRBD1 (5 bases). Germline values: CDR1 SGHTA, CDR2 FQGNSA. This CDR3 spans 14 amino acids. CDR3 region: CASSLDGGNYGYTF. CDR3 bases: TGCGCCAGCAGCTTGGACGGGGGGAACTATGGCTACACCTTC.

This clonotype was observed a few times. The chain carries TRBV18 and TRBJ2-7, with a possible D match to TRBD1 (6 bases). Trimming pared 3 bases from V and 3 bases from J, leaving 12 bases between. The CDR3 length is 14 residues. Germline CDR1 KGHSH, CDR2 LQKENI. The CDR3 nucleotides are TGTGCCAGCTCACCTCGACAGGACAACTACGAGCAGTACTTC. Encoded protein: CASSPRQDNYEQYF.

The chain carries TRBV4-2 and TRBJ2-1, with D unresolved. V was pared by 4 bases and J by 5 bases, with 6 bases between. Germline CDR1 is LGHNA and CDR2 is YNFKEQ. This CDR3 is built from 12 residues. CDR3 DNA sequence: TGTGCCAGCAGCCTGACCCACAATGAGCAGTTCTTC. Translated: CASSLTHNEQFF.

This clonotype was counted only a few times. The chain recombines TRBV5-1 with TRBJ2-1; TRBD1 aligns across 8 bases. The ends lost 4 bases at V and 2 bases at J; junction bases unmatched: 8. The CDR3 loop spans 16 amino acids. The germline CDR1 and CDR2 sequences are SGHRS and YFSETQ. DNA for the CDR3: TGCGCCAGCAGCCCGGAACTGACAGGGGCCTACAATGAGCAGTTCTTC. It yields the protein CASSPELTGAYNEQFF. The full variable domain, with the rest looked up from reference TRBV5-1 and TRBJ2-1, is KAGVTQTPRYLIKTRGQQVTLSCSPISGHRSVSWYQQTPGQGLQFLFEYFSETQRNKGNFPGRFSGRQFSNSRSEMNVSTLELGDSALYLCASSPELTGAYNEQFFGPGTRLTVL.

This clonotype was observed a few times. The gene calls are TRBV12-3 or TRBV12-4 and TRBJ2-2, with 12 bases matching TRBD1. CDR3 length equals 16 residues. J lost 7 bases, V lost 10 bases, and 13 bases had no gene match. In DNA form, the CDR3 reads TGTGCCACCACGACGCCCGGGACAGGGGGCATCGGGGAGCTGTTTTTT. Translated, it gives CATTTPGTGGIGELFF.

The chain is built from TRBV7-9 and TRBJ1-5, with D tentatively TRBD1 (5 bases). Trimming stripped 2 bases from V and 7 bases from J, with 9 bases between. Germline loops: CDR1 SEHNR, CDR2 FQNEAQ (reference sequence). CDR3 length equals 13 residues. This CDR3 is CASSLIGDQPQHF. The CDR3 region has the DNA TGTGCCAGCAGCTTAATCGGGGACCAGCCCCAGCATTTT. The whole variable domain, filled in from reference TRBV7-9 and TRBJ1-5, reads DTGVSQNPRHKITKRGQNVTFRCDPISEHNRLYWYRQTLGQGPEFLTYFQNEAQLEKSRLLSDRFSAERPKGSFSTLEIQRTEQGDSAMYLCASSLIGDQPQHFGDGTRLSIL.